These T cell receptor beta chains were read from a single sample in a study of long-term antiretroviral therapy in people with HIV. Sequencing was performed with immunoSEQ multiplex PCR; in TCRdb, only in-frame clones are kept and a portion is missing. The sample includes about 29,000 clones, about 88% seen only once; the top ten take roughly 7%. The sample was unsorted PBMCs, taken roughly 5 years before starting antiretroviral therapy. The receptors derive from a man aged 45 to 65 with HIV. The CDR3 runs from the conserved cysteine through the conserved F or W. A D gene is named only where the DNA matches it firmly. A clone size is listed for some rows: how often the clone was seen (once, few, many), or a class if it is expanded.

>TRBD2|once|TRBJ2-7|TRBV29-1
CSVGGGGYEQYF
TGCAGCGTGGGGGGGGGAGGGTACGAGCAGTACTTC
>TRBD1|NA|TRBJ1-5|TRBV18
CASSPTGTGLNQPQHF
TGTGCCAGCTCACCAACCGGGACAGGACTTAATCAGCCCCAGCATTTT
>NA|NA|TRBJ2-5|TRBV11-3
CASSRGGGETQYF
TGTGCCAGCAGCCGAGGGGGGGGAGAGACCCAGTACTTC
>NA|NA|TRBJ2-3|TRBV29-1
CSVGRQVSTDTQYF
TGCAGCGTTGGCCGACAGGTTAGCACAGATACGCAGTATTTT
>TRBD2|NA|TRBJ2-5|TRBV7-8
CASSSSGIQETQYF
TGTGCCAGCAGCTCTAGCGGGATTCAAGAGACCCAGTACTTC
>TRBD1|NA|TRBJ1-2|TRBV9
CASSAHLRDRGGNYGYTF
TGTGCCAGCAGCGCTCACCTCCGGGACAGGGGAGGGAACTATGGCTACACCTTC
>NA|NA|TRBJ2-7|TRBV30
CAGGRTHEQYF
TGTGCTGGGGGGCGCACCCACGAGCAGTACTTC
>TRBD1|NA|TRBJ1-2|TRBV7-2
CASSQRDRIYGYTF
TGTGCCAGCAGCCAGCGGGACAGAATATATGGCTACACCTTC
>NA|NA|TRBJ2-2|TRBV27
CASSLDLTNTGELFF
TGTGCCAGCAGTTTAGATCTGACGAACACCGGGGAGCTGTTTTTT
>NA|once|TRBJ1-5|TRBV5-1
CASSLVPGMSNQPQHF
TGCGCCAGCAGCTTGGTCCCGGGGATGAGCAATCAGCCCCAGCATTTT
>TRBD2|once|TRBJ2-7|TRBV5-1
CASSLLAWASGDYEQYF
TGCGCCAGCAGCTTACTTGCTTGGGCTAGCGGAGACTACGAGCAGTACTTC
>TRBD1|NA|TRBJ2-5|TRBV2
CASSGGQFETQYF
TGTGCCAGCAGTGGGGGACAGTTTGAAACCCAGTACTTC
>NA|medium-sized|TRBJ1-5|TRBV2
CASSELSGLGQPQHF
TGTGCCAGCAGTGAGTTATCAGGGCTAGGTCAGCCCCAGCATTTT
>TRBD2|NA|TRBJ2-7|TRBV27
CASSAKGAGGTYEQYF
TGTGCCAGCAGTGCTAAGGGAGCGGGGGGGACCTACGAGCAGTACTTC
>NA|NA|TRBJ2-7|TRBV7-2
CASSLPRRGAYEQYF
TGTGCCAGCAGCTTACCGAGGCGTGGTGCGTACGAGCAGTACTTC
>NA|NA|TRBJ2-1|TRBV19
CASSPYAGEQFF
TGTGCCAGTAGCCCCTACGCGGGGGAGCAGTTCTTC
>NA|NA|TRBJ1-3|TRBV18
CASSPPRGAGGNTIYF
TGTGCCAGCTCACCACCAAGGGGCGCCGGAGGAAACACCATATATTTT
>TRBD1|NA|TRBJ1-3|TRBV5-1
CASSLGTGGNTIYF
TGCGCCAGCAGCTTGGGGACAGGCGGAAACACCATATATTTT
>TRBD2|NA|TRBJ2-4|TRBV5-1
CASSEGTAGDIQYF
TGCGCCAGCAGCGAGGGGACGGCGGGGGACATTCAGTACTTC
>TRBD1|once|TRBJ2-7|TRBV5-1
CASSIAGTAPYEQYF
TGCGCCAGCAGCATAGCCGGGACAGCCCCCTACGAGCAGTACTTC
>NA|NA|TRBJ2-1|TRBV7-3
CASSTYGGADNEQFF
TGTGCCAGCAGCACCTATGGGGGGGCCGACAATGAGCAGTTCTTC
>NA|once|TRBJ2-3|TRBV27
CASSLGRGDTQYF
TGTGCCAGCAGTCTGGGACGAGGAGATACGCAGTATTTT
>TRBD1|NA|TRBJ2-1|TRBV5-1
CASSPRGRSYNEQFF
TGCGCCAGCAGCCCCAGGGGGCGGTCGTACAATGAGCAGTTCTTC
>TRBD2|NA|TRBJ2-1|TRBV7-2
CASSLLRGGPDEQFF
TGTGCCAGCAGCTTATTGCGGGGGGGGCCGGATGAGCAGTTCTTC
>TRBD2|NA|TRBJ2-1|TRBV30
CAWKGLAEYNEQFF
TGTGCCTGGAAAGGACTAGCGGAATACAATGAGCAGTTCTTC
>NA|NA|TRBJ1-1|TRBV19
CASSRAGILNTEAFF
TGTGCCAGTAGTAGGGCAGGGATTTTGAACACTGAAGCTTTCTTT
>TRBD2|NA|TRBJ2-3|TRBV9
CASTGTSGTPTQYF
TGTGCCAGCACCGGGACTAGCGGGACTCCCACGCAGTATTTT
>TRBD1|NA|TRBJ1-2|TRBV6-5
CASSGQGAGGYTF
TGTGCCAGCAGTGGACAGGGGGCAGGTGGCTACACCTTC
>NA|NA|TRBJ1-2|TRBV5-1
CASSLDGFLQRGYTF
TGCGCCAGCAGCTTGGATGGTTTTTTACAACGTGGCTACACCTTC
>TRBD1|NA|TRBJ2-1|TRBV19
CASSPGTGSYNEQFF
TGTGCCAGTAGTCCCGGGACAGGGTCCTACAATGAGCAGTTCTTC
>TRBD1|NA|TRBJ1-5|TRBV18
CASSPATGGDRHVQHF
TGTGCCAGCTCACCGGCGACAGGGGGCGACCGTCATGTCCAGCATTTT
>NA|NA|TRBJ1-4|TRBV20-1
CSPQGAEKLFF
TGCAGTCCCCAAGGAGCGGAAAAACTGTTTTTT
>NA|NA|TRBJ2-1|TRBV7-2
CASSRVGGAFYNEQFF
TGTGCCAGCAGCCGGGTTGGGGGGGCCTTTTACAATGAGCAGTTCTTC
>NA|NA|TRBJ1-1|TRBV5-1
CASSFDSANTEAFF
TGCGCCAGCAGCTTTGACAGCGCGAACACTGAAGCTTTCTTT
>NA|NA|TRBJ1-2|TRBV28
CASSLVDVLRYGYTF
TGTGCCAGCAGTTTGGTTGACGTCCTCCGCTATGGCTACACCTTC
>NA|NA|TRBJ1-1|TRBV18
CASSPVMTGNTEAFF
TGTGCCAGCTCACCAGTGATGACAGGGAACACTGAAGCTTTCTTT
>NA|NA|TRBJ2-5|TRBV11-2
CASSLQYQETQYF
TGTGCCAGCAGCTTACAGTATCAAGAGACCCAGTACTTC
>TRBD1|NA|TRBJ2-7|TRBV7-3
CASSLSGGEQYF
TGTGCCAGCAGCTTATCAGGGGGCGAGCAGTACTTC
>TRBD1|NA|TRBJ1-4|TRBV19
CASSAADPGGEKLFF
TGTGCCAGTAGTGCGGCAGATCCAGGGGGTGAAAAACTGTTTTTT